This T cell receptor beta chain was identified in a study of shared clonotypes between healthy human individuals. Broader study findings: Sample collection involved blood only; tissue repertoires are likely different.

All donors were healthy HIV-negative adults lacking recent acute infections or vaccinations. The CDR3 length is 17 residues. Germline assignment: CDR1 MNHNS and CDR2 SASEGT. V was pared by 4 bases and J by 0 bases, with 9 bases of the junction left unmatched. TCRdb's copy holds only in-frame clones and misses some; the assay was immunoSEQ multiplex PCR. The table shows more than 2 million clones, with more than 90% occurring only once. As for this clone: As yet, its antigen is unknown.

The rearrangement joins TRBV6-1 to TRBJ1-5, with 7 bases identical to TRBD1. The clonotype originates from a man in his late teens or twenties in good health. The sequenced sample consisted of naive CD4+ T cells sorted from blood. Sample subset: CD45RA+ positively selected. Here the CDR3 reads CASSVTGARISNQPQHF. The DNA for the CDR3 is TGTGCCAGCAGTGTAACAGGGGCTCGAATTAGCAATCAGCCCCAGCATTTT.